This TCR beta chain was found in a study of cytomegalovirus exposure and HLA in healthy donors. The wider study: Of all 400 or so donors who were genotyped, about 84% belonged to the Caucasian-associated ancestry cluster.

Healthy bone marrow donors supplied every sample. This clone was observed a single time. Use of 60 Vbeta and 13 Jbeta primers characterized the PCR. Assay used: immunoSEQ multiplex PCR; TCRdb lists only in-frame clones, some missing. The profile shows about 140,000 clones, approximately 80% of them singletons. The specimen was PBMCs. The source of this sequence is a male donor in good health and CMV-seronegative.

CDR3 sequence: CSLVADTQYF. Here the CDR3 DNA reads TGCAGCCTAGTCGCAGATACGCAGTATTTT. The V gene is TRBV29-1, the J gene TRBJ2-3; D is uncertain. Germline CDR1 SQVTM, CDR2 ANQGSEA. Trimming pared 8 bases from V and 4 bases from J, leaving 7 bases between. The CDR3 is made up of 10 amino acids.